Each of the 30 T cell receptor beta chains below was sequenced from the same sample in a study of cytomegalovirus exposure and HLA in healthy donors. In the PCR, 60 Vbeta and 13 Jbeta primers were used. Assay: immunoSEQ multiplex PCR; the TCRdb copy retains only in-frame clones and omits some. Among around 200,000 clones, around three quarters were seen once, and the ten largest hold 2% to 2.5%. Specimen: PBMCs. The receptors stem from a woman aged 25 to 39 in good health and CMV-seropositive.

V gene TRBV5-6 combines with J gene TRBJ1-5; D is unresolved. The CDR3 covers 15 residues. V was trimmed by 4 bases and J by 1 base, leaving 12 bases between them. The germline CDR1 and CDR2 sequences are SGHDT and YYEEEE. CDR3 sequence (DNA): TGTGCCAGCAGCCAGAGGCAACAAAGCAATCAGCCCCAGCATTTT. Amino acids: CASSQRQQSNQPQHF.

The chain recombines TRBV30 with TRBJ2-5; no definite D call. Trimming left V 0 bases short and J 7 bases short, with 9 bases between. CDR3 size: 12 residues. Per the germline V gene, CDR1 is GTSNPN and CDR2 is SVGIG (reference sequence). CDR3 in amino acids: CAWSVVGGTQYF. The CDR3 nucleotides read TGTGCCTGGAGTGTAGTCGGTGGGACCCAGTACTTC. Variable domain in full (rest from reference TRBV30 and TRBJ2-5): SQTIHQWPATLVQPVGSPLSLECTVEGTSNPNLYWYRQAAGRGLQLLFYSVGIGQISSEVPQNLSASRPQDRQFILSSKKLLLSDSGFYLCAWSVVGGTQYFGPGTRLLVL.

The chain couples TRBV6-5 to TRBJ2-5, with D unresolved. TRBJ2-7 explains the end of the DNA better; the J call may be wrong. Germline CDR1 and CDR2: MNHEY and SVGAGI. The length of the CDR3 is 14 residues. CDR3 residues: CASSYSPKTYEQYF. CDR3 bases: TGTGCCAGCAGTTACTCGCCAAAAACCTACGAGCAGTACTTC.

The rearrangement joins TRBV28 to TRBJ1-2; D gene ambiguous. Trimming cost V 5 bases and J 8 bases, with 12 bases left between them. The germline V gene encodes CDR1 MDHEN and CDR2 SYDVKM. This CDR3 contains 12 residues. The chain's CDR3 is CASSTGIIGYTF. CDR3 DNA sequence: TGTGCCAGCAGTACCGGGATTATCGGCTACACCTTC.

This clone was detected once. The chain links TRBV27 to TRBJ1-2; D is perhaps TRBD1 (6 bases). Germline CDR1 is MNHEY and CDR2 is SMNVEV (reference sequence). Deletions cut 4 bases from V and 5 bases from J, with 11 bases between. The CDR3 has 13 amino acids. The CDR3 DNA is TGTGCCAGCAGTTGGGGGCCAGGATATGGCTACACCTTC. Protein sequence: CASSWGPGYGYTF.

V usage is TRBV4-3 and J usage is TRBJ1-5, with 9 nucleotides matching TRBD1. CDR1 LGHNA and CDR2 YSLEER come from the germline V gene. Trimming cost V 1 base and J 9 bases; bases outside gene matches: 10. The CDR3 totals 16 residues. The CDR3 coding sequence is TGCGCCAGCAGCCAAGTCACGGGACAGGGTTTACGGCCCCAGCATTTT. Its translation: CASSQVTGQGLRPQHF.

The chain employs TRBV11-2 and TRBJ2-7; tentatively, D is TRBD1 (6 bases). Trimming stripped 3 bases from V and 1 base from J, with 13 bases between. The CDR3 runs to 15 residues. Germline CDR1 is SGHAT and CDR2 is FQNNGV. The CDR3: CASSFLHRASYEQYF. Here the CDR3 DNA reads TGTGCCAGCAGCTTCCTCCACAGGGCTTCCTACGAGCAGTACTTC.

The chain uses TRBV18 and TRBJ2-3, with TRBD1 matching over 7 bases. The CDR3 spans 15 residues. J was trimmed by 1 base and V by 6 bases; bases with no gene match: 7. Germline V gene lookup returns CDR1 KGHSH and CDR2 LQKENI. The CDR3 is CASSPPGQRTDTQYF. In nucleotides, the CDR3 is TGTGCCAGCTCCCCTCCGGGACAGCGCACAGATACGCAGTATTTT.

The chain combines TRBV18 with TRBJ2-5; D possibly corresponds to TRBD1 (7 bases). V was clipped by 0 bases and J by 5 bases, with 13 bases between them. Germline V gene data show CDR1 as KGHSH and CDR2 as LQKENI. The CDR3 sequence is 15 residues long. CDR3 coding DNA: TGTGCCAGCTCACCACCGTATTCAGGGGGGGAGACCCAGTACTTC. This gives the protein CASSPPYSGGETQYF. Drawing the rest from reference TRBV18 and TRBJ2-5, the complete variable domain is NAGVMQNPRHLVRRRGQEARLRCSPMKGHSHVYWYRQLPEEGLKFMVYLQKENIIDESGMPKERFSAEFPKEGPSILRIQQVVRGDSAAYFCASSPPYSGGETQYFGPGTRLLVL.

The genes are TRBV6-4 and TRBJ2-7, with 9 nucleotides matching TRBD1. The length of the CDR3 is 13 residues. CDR1 MRHNA and CDR2 SNTAGT come from the germline V gene. Unmatched junction bases numbered 3, after V lost 5 bases and J lost 4 bases. Here the CDR3 reads CASSRGQGYEQYF. The DNA of the CDR3 is TGTGCCAGCAGTCGAGGACAGGGGTACGAGCAGTACTTC.

The chain joins TRBV5-6 to TRBJ1-2; 9 nucleotides align to TRBD1. The CDR3 spans 16 residues. The germline gives CDR1 SGHDT, CDR2 YYEEEE. Trimming removed 1 base from V and 6 bases from J; junction bases left unmatched: 10. The CDR3 region is CASSLNPTGTGNGYTF. For the CDR3, the DNA is TGTGCCAGCAGCTTGAACCCTACAGGGACAGGGAATGGCTACACCTTC.

V is TRBV6-5 and J is TRBJ1-2; D gene ambiguous. The CDR3 covers 12 residues. The ends were cut back, 6 bases at V and 7 bases at J, with 12 bases in the middle. The germline V gene encodes CDR1 MNHEY and CDR2 SVGAGI. In nucleotides, the CDR3 is TGTGCCAGCAGCCCCTGGGGAGGTGGCTACACCTTC. The encoded protein is CASSPWGGGYTF.

This clone has a handful of counts. This chain uses TRBV28 with TRBJ1-3, with D perhaps TRBD1 (6 bases). CDR3 length: 14 amino acids. Trimming pared 4 bases from V and 4 bases from J, leaving 11 bases between. In germline, CDR1 is MDHEN, CDR2 SYDVKM. In nucleotides, the CDR3 is TGTGCCAGCAGTTCGCCAGGGGCGGGAAACACCATATATTTT. Its protein is CASSSPGAGNTIYF.

V and J are TRBV14 and TRBJ2-1; 9 bases line up with TRBD1. Unmatched junction bases numbered 10, after V lost 6 bases and J lost 10 bases. The CDR3 is made up of 14 amino acids. Germline V CDR1 and CDR2: SGHDN, FVKESK. Here the CDR3 DNA reads TGTGCCAGCAGTTCCGGGACAGGGCTTTTCGAGCAGTTCTTC. Translating gives CASSSGTGLFEQFF.

J is TRBJ1-1 and V is TRBV10-3; the D gene is possibly TRBD1 (5 bases). V lost 10 bases, J lost 1 base, and 16 bases lay in between. The germline V gene has CDR1 ENHRY and CDR2 SYGVKD. This CDR3 contains 14 residues. The CDR3: CATGHAIGNTEAFF. The CDR3 coding sequence is TGTGCCACCGGACACGCTATTGGGAACACTGAAGCTTTCTTT.

This chain joins TRBV28 and TRBJ1-5; 10 bases align to TRBD1. Trimming at V came to 1 base and at J to 6 bases, leaving 6 bases not matched to a gene. CDR3 length: 16 residues. CDR1 and CDR2 (germline): MDHEN, SYDVKM. CDR3 nucleotide sequence: TGTGCCAGCAGTTTATACCGGGACAGGGGAATTCAGCCCCAGCATTTT. It specifies CASSLYRDRGIQPQHF.

The J gene is TRBJ2-7, the V gene TRBV7-2, with 8 bases lining up with TRBD2. The CDR3 runs to 15 residues. V lost 0 bases, J lost 4 bases, and 5 bases stayed unmatched. CDR1 is SGHTA and CDR2 is FQGNSA in the germline V gene. CDR3 sequence reads: CASSLAGGGSYEQYF. The DNA of the CDR3 is TGTGCCAGCAGCTTAGCCGGGGGGGGTTCTTACGAGCAGTACTTC.

This chain connects TRBV11-2 to TRBJ1-2, with D tentatively TRBD1 (6 bases). Deletions cut 4 bases from V and 2 bases from J, with 17 bases between. Germline assignment: CDR1 SGHAT and CDR2 FQNNGV. The CDR3 sequence is 16 residues long. CDR3 DNA: TGTGCCAGCAGCTCCATAGACAGGCGCCTAAACTATGGCTACACCTTC. It specifies CASSSIDRRLNYGYTF.

The CDR3 sequence is CASSLANTGGFEKLFF. The CDR3, as DNA: TGTGCCAGCAGCTTGGCTAACACAGGGGGGTTTGAAAAACTGTTTTTT. The chain recombines TRBV5-4 with TRBJ1-4, with 8 bases fitting TRBD1. The CDR3 has 16 amino acids. The V segment lost 0 bases and the J segment 7 bases; nucleotides outside the gene matches: 8. Germline CDR1 and CDR2: SGHNT and YYREEE (reference sequence).

For the CDR3, the DNA is TGTGCCTGGAGGGAGACAGGGTACCGAAACACCATATATTTT. Translating it yields CAWRETGYRNTIYF. The chain carries TRBV30 and TRBJ1-3; 7 bases line up with TRBD1. The CDR3 has 14 amino acids. Trimming at V came to 3 bases and at J to 5 bases, leaving 7 bases not matched to a gene. Germline assignment: CDR1 GTSNPN and CDR2 SVGIG (reference sequence).

The chain is built from TRBV6-5 and TRBJ2-7; D ambiguous. Germline values: CDR1 MNHEY, CDR2 SVGAGI. V lost 2 bases and J 8 bases, leaving 7 bases between the germline ends. CDR3 length: 11 residues. CDR3 coding DNA: TGTGCCAGCAGTTACCAGACAAAGCAGTACTTC. The encoded protein is CASSYQTKQYF.

The V gene is TRBV5-4, the J gene TRBJ1-1, with 7 bases aligning to TRBD1. The CDR3 contains 14 residues. Trimming at V came to 1 base and at J to 7 bases, leaving 7 bases not matched to a gene. Germline CDR1 and CDR2: SGHNT and YYREEE (reference sequence). The CDR3 region has the DNA TGTGCCAGCAGCTTGAATAACAGGGGCTATGAAGCTTTCTTT. It specifies CASSLNNRGYEAFF.

The gene calls are TRBV5-1 and TRBJ2-5; 7 bases fit TRBD1. The CDR3 runs 16 residues. V trimming: 4 bases; J trimming: 0 bases; junction bases outside the gene matches: 9. Germline CDR1 is SGHRS and CDR2 is YFSETQ. CDR3 residues: CASSRGQTNHQETQYF. The CDR3 coding sequence is TGCGCCAGCAGCCGGGGACAGACCAACCACCAAGAGACCCAGTACTTC.

The chain joins TRBV7-2 to TRBJ1-1; D unresolved. V dropped 4 bases and J dropped 6 bases, with 12 bases sitting between them. In germline, CDR1 is SGHTA, CDR2 FQGNSA. CDR3 length equals 13 residues. The CDR3 DNA reads TGTGCCAGCAGCTCAACGGGGAGGGCTGAAGCTTTCTTT. Its translation: CASSSTGRAEAFF.

V and J are TRBV28 and TRBJ1-2; the D gene is possibly TRBD1 (6 bases). The CDR3 sequence is 12 residues long. Germline V gene data show CDR1 as MDHEN and CDR2 as SYDVKM. V was shortened by 6 bases and J by 5 bases, with 10 bases between the two germline ends. CDR3 sequence reads: CASRSTGYGYTF. As DNA, the CDR3 is TGTGCCAGCAGAAGCACAGGGTATGGCTACACCTTC.

This clone was picked up a small number of times. This chain connects TRBV7-9 to TRBJ1-1; TRBD1 agrees at 8 bases. J lost 2 bases, V lost 1 base, and 3 bases had no gene match. There are 15 residues in the CDR3. Germline lookup yields CDR1 SEHNR and CDR2 FQNEAQ (reference sequence). For the CDR3, the DNA is TGTGCCAGCAGCTTAGTTTCAGGGGGCAACACTGAAGCTTTCTTT. Its translation: CASSLVSGGNTEAFF.

This clone appeared once. V usage is TRBV5-1 and J usage is TRBJ2-1; 10 bases align to TRBD2. Germline V CDR1 and CDR2: SGHRS, YFSETQ. CDR3 length: 15 amino acids. The junction had 13 bases not matched to a gene; V was cut back by 4 bases and J by 12 bases. This CDR3 is CASSPTSGMPFGQFF. CDR3 DNA sequence: TGCGCCAGCAGCCCTACTAGCGGGATGCCTTTTGGGCAGTTCTTC.

The V and J genes are TRBV15 and TRBJ2-3, with D possibly TRBD2 on 6 matching bases. V shed 4 bases and J shed 3 bases, with 11 bases lying between them. The CDR3 is made up of 14 amino acids. Germline V gene lookup returns CDR1 LNHNV and CDR2 YYDKDF (reference sequence). The CDR3 DNA is TGTGCCACCAGCAATCCTAGCGAGACAGATACGCAGTATTTT. Translating gives CATSNPSETDTQYF.

This sequence joins TRBV14 and TRBJ2-7, with 7 bases matching TRBD1. CDR3 length: 15 amino acids. Looked up from germline, CDR1 is SGHDN and CDR2 is FVKESK. V lost 5 bases to trimming and J lost 3 bases; unmatched junction nucleotides: 10. The CDR3 nucleotides read TGTGCCAGCAGCATACAGGGGCCTCCCCTCTACGAGCAGTACTTC. It yields the protein CASSIQGPPLYEQYF.

This rearrangement joins TRBV9 to TRBJ2-5, with D tentatively TRBD2 (7 bases). CDR1 is SGDLS, CDR2 YYNGEE, per germline. This CDR3 has 16 amino acids. V lost 0 bases and J 5 bases, leaving 17 bases between the germline ends. As DNA, the CDR3 is TGTGCCAGCAGCGTAGGCGGTTGGCGGGGGCGGGAGACCCAGTACTTC. Its protein is CASSVGGWRGRETQYF.